This T cell receptor (beta chain) appears in the sequencing data of a study of cytomegalovirus exposure and HLA in healthy donors. Overall study: A data release that came early held tens of millions of unique TCRs from HLA-typed donors.

To note about this clone: Its specificity is not known.

The PCR was carried out with 60 Vbeta primers and 13 Jbeta primers. The method was immunoSEQ multiplex PCR; TCRdb's version includes in-frame clones alone and lacks a portion of them. The sample records 120,000 or so clones, roughly 74% being singletons. General observations from the study: A later analysis linked a missense variant in DCLRE1C to the trimming of TCR beta V and J genes. Researchers counted roughly 160 TCR beta chains as cytomegalovirus-associated. About 87% or about 30% of the time was how often most TCR beta V segments were productive, according to an earlier analysis.

The length of the CDR3 is 15 residues. Trimming removed 3 bases at V and 1 base at J, with 11 bases between. Germline V lookup: CDR1 SGHKS, CDR2 YYEKEE (reference sequence). V is TRBV5-5 and J is TRBJ1-3, with D perhaps matching TRBD1 (6 bases). The sample taken for sequencing was PBMCs. The receptor's source is a woman in her 50s in good health and CMV-seropositive. The CDR3 protein is CASSSQGVSGNTIYF. CDR3 sequence (DNA): TGTGCCAGCAGCTCACAGGGAGTATCTGGAAACACCATATATTTT.